The 5 T cell receptor beta chains presented below share a single source sample, sequenced in a study of shared clonotypes between healthy human individuals. Profiling relied on immunoSEQ multiplex PCR, and the TCRdb table lists in-frame clones only, not all of them. The table records 2 million to 2.5 million clones, about 94% of them present only once. The specimen was naive CD4+ T cells sorted from blood. Subset defined: CD45RA+ positively selected. These receptors originate from a man younger than 35 in good health.

The V and J genes are TRBV2 and TRBJ1-6, with TRBD1 identical over 9 bases. The germline gives CDR1 SNHLY, CDR2 FYNNEI. The V segment lost 5 bases and the J segment 5 bases; nucleotides outside the gene matches: 1. This CDR3 is 14 amino acids long. The CDR3 spells CASSNRGHNSPLHF. The CDR3 DNA is TGTGCCAGCAGTAACAGGGGGCATAATTCACCCCTCCACTTT.

V and J are TRBV6-5 and TRBJ1-1; 10 positions match TRBD1. The CDR3 is made up of 12 amino acids. CDR1 MNHEY and CDR2 SVGAGI come from the germline V gene. J was trimmed by 8 bases and V by 6 bases; bases with no gene match: 3. CDR3: CASRTGQGEAFF. In nucleotides, the CDR3 is TGTGCCAGCAGGACGGGACAGGGGGAAGCTTTCTTT.

This chain uses TRBV9 with TRBJ2-6; 7 bases align to TRBD2. Germline assignment: CDR1 SGDLS and CDR2 YYNGEE. The CDR3 covers 19 residues. The V and J ends lost 3 bases and 0 bases, in that order; junction bases with no gene match: 12. As DNA, the CDR3 is TGTGCCAGCAGCGGCGAAGCTTTTTCGGGAGGCTCTGGGGCCAACGTCCTGACTTTC. Encoded protein: CASSGEAFSGGSGANVLTF.

The chain is built from TRBV5-4 and TRBJ2-4, with TRBD2 identical over 13 bases. V was clipped by 0 bases and J by 5 bases; unmatched bases: 2. CDR1 is SGHNT, CDR2 YYREEE, per germline (reference sequence). The CDR3 totals 16 residues. DNA for the CDR3: TGTGCCAGCAGCTTGGCCGGGACTAGCGGGGAAAACATTCAGTACTTC. This translates into CASSLAGTSGENIQYF.

This chain links TRBV2 with TRBJ2-7; 8 bases line up with TRBD2. V shed 7 bases and J 0 bases; nucleotides not matched to a gene: 8. CDR1 SNHLY and CDR2 FYNNEI come from the germline V gene. The CDR3 runs to 15 residues. CDR3 DNA: TGTGCCAGCACCCGGGCGGGAGGAGACTCCTACGAGCAGTACTTC. This codes for CASTRAGGDSYEQYF.